These 22 T cell receptor beta chains share one sample of origin, sequenced in a study of shared clonotypes between healthy human individuals. Profiled with immunoSEQ multiplex PCR; TCRdb holds only in-frame clones, not every one. The sample holds 1.6 million or so clones, approximately 98.5% seen once. The sample taken for sequencing was naive CD4+ T cells sorted from blood. Subset in this sample: CD45RA+ positively selected. The receptor set was obtained from a young man in good health.

The V call is TRBV10-3, the J call TRBJ1-5, with D tentatively TRBD1 (5 bases). CDR1 and CDR2 from the germline V gene are ENHRY and SYGVKD. The CDR3 spans 13 residues. The ends were cut back, 4 bases at V and 5 bases at J, with 9 bases in the middle. DNA of the CDR3: TGTGCCATCAGTGCAGGGTCTGATCAGCCCCAGCATTTT. It encodes CAISAGSDQPQHF.

This chain connects TRBV2 to TRBJ2-7, with 8 positions matching TRBD2. The V gene end was trimmed by 6 bases and the J gene end by 3 bases; junction bases not matched to a gene: 1. The CDR3 spans 12 residues. Germline values: CDR1 SNHLY, CDR2 FYNNEI. CDR3 region: CASRGLGYEQYF. The CDR3 DNA reads as TGTGCCAGCAGGGGACTAGGCTACGAGCAGTACTTC.

V and J are TRBV15 and TRBJ2-7; D ambiguous. Germline CDR1 and CDR2: LNHNV and YYDKDF (reference sequence). CDR3 length: 15 residues. Trimming took 0 bases from V and 4 from J, leaving 13 bases between them. The DNA of the CDR3 is TGTGCCACCAGCAGAGAGAGGTCCGCGGCGTACGAGCAGTACTTC. It yields the protein CATSRERSAAYEQYF. The whole variable domain, remainder taken from reference TRBV15 and TRBJ2-7, is DAMVIQNPRYQVTQFGKPVTLSCSQTLNHNVMYWYQQKSSQAPKLLFHYYDKDFNNEADTPDNFQSRRPNTSFCFLDIRSPGLGDTAMYLCATSRERSAAYEQYFGPGTRLTVT.

This clone was counted once. V and J are TRBV7-2 and TRBJ1-4; D unresolved. Germline values: CDR1 SGHTA, CDR2 FQGNSA. With 7 bases removed from V and 1 base from J, the gap between germline ends came to 10 bases. The CDR3 covers 14 residues. CDR3 bases: TGTGCCAGCACCCCCGGAGTAACTAATGAAAAACTGTTTTTT. It is translated as CASTPGVTNEKLFF.

As concerns this clone: Distinct nucleotide sequences in the sample also encode this CDR3. The chain has TRBV10-3 and TRBJ2-3; D might be TRBD1 or TRBD2, each matching 5 bases. With 10 bases removed from V and 0 bases from J, the gap between germline ends came to 8 bases. Per the germline V gene, CDR1 is ENHRY and CDR2 is SYGVKD. This CDR3 has 12 amino acids. CDR3 protein: CATRDSTDTQYF. CDR3 sequence (DNA): TGTGCCACCCGGGACAGCACAGATACGCAGTATTTT.

The J gene is TRBJ2-2, the V gene TRBV7-3; 9 bases are a match to TRBD1. Germline V gives CDR1 SGHTA, CDR2 FQGTGA. The V and J ends lost 0 bases and 11 bases, in that order; junction bases with no gene match: 4. The CDR3 is 14 amino acids. The CDR3 DNA follows: TGTGCCAGCAGCTTAACAGGACAGGGGAAAGAGCTGTTTTTT. Amino acids: CASSLTGQGKELFF.

This rearrangement joins TRBV18 to TRBJ2-3; either TRBD1 or TRBD2 may fit D (6 bases each). V lost 0 bases and J 4 bases, leaving 14 bases between the germline ends. The CDR3 spans 16 residues. CDR1 is KGHSH, CDR2 LQKENI, per germline. Here the CDR3 DNA reads TGTGCCAGCTCACCACCGGGGGCGGGACCAGCAGATACGCAGTATTTT. Protein: CASSPPGAGPADTQYF.

The V and J genes are TRBV11-3 and TRBJ2-5; 13 bases line up with TRBD2. The CDR3 runs to 16 residues. Germline V gene lookup returns CDR1 SGHNT and CDR2 YENEEA. The V gene end was trimmed by 1 base and the J gene end by 3 bases; junction bases not matched to a gene: 2. The CDR3 coding sequence is TGTGCCAGCAGCTTAGCAACTAGCGGGAGGGAAGAGACCCAGTACTTC. Translating gives CASSLATSGREETQYF.

The CDR3 spells CASSEIPPGLSGNTIYF. Here the CDR3 DNA reads TGTGCCAGCAGTGAAATCCCCCCCGGCCTCTCTGGAAACACCATATATTTT. The V and J genes are TRBV6-1 and TRBJ1-3; no reliable D call. CDR1 MNHNS and CDR2 SASEGT come from the germline V gene. Between the trimmed V and J ends, which lost 2 bases and 0 bases, there was a span of 14 bases. The CDR3 runs 17 residues.

In DNA, the CDR3 is TGTGCCAGCAGCCCGACAGGGCAAGAGACCCAGTACTTC. It specifies CASSPTGQETQYF. J is TRBJ2-5 and V is TRBV5-4, with 7 bases fitting TRBD1. This CDR3 spans 13 amino acids. Germline-derived CDR1 and CDR2 are SGHNT and YYREEE (reference sequence). J gave up 2 bases and V 4 bases, and 2 bases lay outside the gene matches. Full variable domain (rest looked up from reference TRBV5-4 and TRBJ2-5): ETGVTQSPTHLIKTRGQQVTLRCSSQSGHNTVSWYQQALGQGPQFIFQYYREEENGRGNFPPRFSGLQFPNYSSELNVNALELDDSALYLCASSPTGQETQYFGPGTRLLVL.

The chain recombines TRBV6-5 with TRBJ2-7; D gene unclear. Germline CDR1 and CDR2: MNHEY and SVGAGI. V gave up 2 bases and J gave up 2 bases, with 10 bases separating them. This CDR3 has 14 residues. CDR3 bases: TGTGCCAGCAGTTACGTGAGGTTCGCCTACGAGCAGTACTTC. It encodes CASSYVRFAYEQYF.

V is TRBV11-3 and J is TRBJ2-1; unclear D gene. CDR3 length: 13 amino acids. Trimming cost V 1 base and J 9 bases, with 10 bases left between them. CDR1 is SGHNT and CDR2 is YENEEA in the germline V gene. The CDR3 DNA follows: TGTGCCAGCAGCTTAGGTTTGGGCGGTGAGCAGTTCTTC. This sequence encodes CASSLGLGGEQFF.

The rearrangement joins TRBV28 to TRBJ2-7; 9 bases fit TRBD1. V lost 6 bases and J lost 9; bases outside the gene matches: 12. The CDR3 has 14 residues. Germline V gene data show CDR1 as MDHEN and CDR2 as SYDVKM. The CDR3, as DNA: TGTGCCAGCAGGACACCCGGGACAGGGTTTGTGCAGTACTTC. This codes for CASRTPGTGFVQYF. Together with reference TRBV28 and TRBJ2-7, the CDR3 gives the full variable domain: DVKVTQSSRYLVKRTGEKVFLECVQDMDHENMFWYRQDPGLGLRLIYFSYDVKMKEKGDIPEGYSVSREKKERFSLILESASTNQTSMYLCASRTPGTGFVQYFGPGTRLTVT.

The chain is built from TRBV7-2 and TRBJ2-2; D tentatively fits TRBD1 or TRBD2 (5 bases each). Trimming pared 3 bases from V and 7 bases from J, leaving 15 bases between. The CDR3 has 15 amino acids. Per the germline V gene, CDR1 is SGHTA and CDR2 is FQGNSA. CDR3 region: CASSFGTFPGGELFF. The CDR3 DNA is TGTGCCAGCAGCTTCGGGACCTTTCCGGGCGGGGAGCTGTTTTTT.

J is TRBJ2-7 and V is TRBV4-1; 9 bases map to TRBD1. CDR3 length equals 16 residues. The germline V gene has CDR1 MGHRA and CDR2 YSYEKL. V shed 0 bases and J 0 bases; nucleotides not matched to a gene: 3. CDR3 bases: TGCGCCAGCAGCCAAGACGGACAGGGGTTCTCCTACGAGCAGTACTTC. This encodes CASSQDGQGFSYEQYF.

The genes are TRBV28 and TRBJ2-2, with D possibly matching TRBD2 (5 bases). Trimming shortened V by 3 bases and J by 0 bases, and 11 bases separated the two germline ends. The length of the CDR3 is 16 residues. Germline loops: CDR1 MDHEN, CDR2 SYDVKM. CDR3 coding DNA: TGTGCCAGCAGTTTCGGTGGGAGAGCGAACACCGGGGAGCTGTTTTTT. Its translation is CASSFGGRANTGELFF.

This chain uses TRBV27 with TRBJ2-7; 7 bases match TRBD2. The CDR3 sequence is 14 residues long. The V and J ends lost 6 bases and 6 bases, in that order; junction bases with no gene match: 11. CDR1 is MNHEY, CDR2 SMNVEV, per germline (reference sequence). The CDR3 bases are TGTGCCAGCAGAAATTCCGGGACTATCGGCGAGCAGTACTTC. Its protein is CASRNSGTIGEQYF.

The CDR3 sequence is CASANSLRGSGEQYF. DNA of the CDR3: TGTGCCAGCGCCAACTCGTTGAGGGGGTCGGGCGAGCAGTACTTC. The V and J genes are TRBV6-5 and TRBJ2-7; maybe TRBD1 (6 bases). The CDR3 contains 15 residues. CDR1 MNHEY and CDR2 SVGAGI come from the germline V gene. The V end was cut by 8 bases, the J end by 6 bases, with 23 bases between.

The gene calls are TRBV2 and TRBJ2-7; 9 bases agree with TRBD1. J gave up 7 bases and V 4 bases, and 8 bases lay outside the gene matches. Germline V lookup: CDR1 SNHLY, CDR2 FYNNEI. There are 14 residues in the CDR3. CDR3: CASSGIQGAWEQYF. The CDR3 nucleotides read TGTGCCAGCAGTGGAATACAGGGGGCTTGGGAGCAGTACTTC.

This chain uses TRBV2 with TRBJ1-1, with a tentative D call TRBD1 (6 bases). The germline CDR1 and CDR2 sequences are SNHLY and FYNNEI. The germline V and J ends were trimmed by 6 bases and 3 bases, with 8 bases remaining between them. The CDR3 has 12 amino acids. CDR3 residues: CASRAGDTEAFF. The CDR3 DNA is TGTGCCAGCAGGGCAGGGGACACTGAAGCTTTCTTT.

The V and J genes are TRBV19 and TRBJ2-3, with 10 bases matching TRBD1. The CDR3 sequence is 15 residues long. J lost 2 bases, V lost 8 bases, and 7 bases had no gene match. In germline, CDR1 is LNHDA, CDR2 SQIVND (reference sequence). CDR3 DNA: TGTGCCAGTCAACCGACAGGGGGCAACACAGATACGCAGTATTTT. It is translated as CASQPTGGNTDTQYF.

The V and J genes are TRBV5-1 and TRBJ2-3, with D possibly being TRBD2 (5 bases). V lost 6 bases, J lost 5 bases, and 19 bases lay in between. Germline V gives CDR1 SGHRS, CDR2 YFSETQ. The CDR3 runs to 15 residues. The chain's CDR3 is CASTPSGSRVDTQYF. The CDR3, as DNA: TGCGCCAGCACCCCGTCTGGGAGTAGAGTAGATACGCAGTATTTT. The variable domain in full, with the rest retrieved from reference TRBV5-1 and TRBJ2-3, is KAGVTQTPRYLIKTRGQQVTLSCSPISGHRSVSWYQQTPGQGLQFLFEYFSETQRNKGNFPGRFSGRQFSNSRSEMNVSTLELGDSALYLCASTPSGSRVDTQYFGPGTRLTVL.